The 19 T cell receptor beta chains below all came from one sample that was sequenced in a study of blood T cell repertoires in COVID-19. This table comes from immunoSEQ multiplex PCR, and its TCRdb copy is limited to in-frame clones, with some not included. The data show 40,000 or so clones, 75% to 90% seen once. Source material: peripheral blood. The origin of the receptors is a human donor in a cohort sampled during active COVID-19.

V and J are TRBV7-8 and TRBJ1-2; 8 bases map to TRBD1. Germline trimming cut 2 bases from V and 4 bases from J; bases unmatched to any gene: 9. Germline lookup yields CDR1 SGHVS and CDR2 FQNEAQ. The CDR3 loop spans 16 amino acids. CDR3 bases: TGTGCCAGCAGCTTATGGTCAGGGGGCTTTACCTATGGCTACACCTTC. Translated, it gives CASSLWSGGFTYGYTF.

This clone was picked up a small number of times. The chain joins TRBV6-6 to TRBJ2-1; 7 bases line up with TRBD1. V gave up 5 bases and J gave up 0 bases; unmatched junction bases: 10. This CDR3 is 17 amino acids long. Looked up from germline, CDR1 is MNHNY and CDR2 is SVGAGI (reference sequence). The CDR3 coding sequence is TGTGCCAGCAGTCCACTTCCGGGACAGAGCTCCTACAATGAGCAGTTCTTC. This translates into CASSPLPGQSSYNEQFF.

V gene TRBV6-5 combines with J gene TRBJ2-7; D might be TRBD1 (5 bases). Germline assignment: CDR1 MNHEY and CDR2 SVGAGI. The CDR3 is 15 residues long. Trimming pared 5 bases from V and 1 base from J, leaving 15 bases between. The CDR3 DNA reads as TGTGCCAGCAGTCAGCAGGGAAAGTCGTCCTACGAGCAGTACTTC. Translating it yields CASSQQGKSSYEQYF.

This clone appeared a single time. The V and J genes are TRBV7-2 and TRBJ2-2; D may be TRBD2 (6 bases). Germline CDR1 SGHTA, CDR2 FQGNSA. The CDR3 is 17 residues long. V shed 2 bases and J shed 4 bases, with 17 bases lying between them. The CDR3 is CASSLWVGSERTGELFF. The CDR3 DNA follows: TGTGCCAGCAGCTTATGGGTCGGGAGCGAGCGCACCGGGGAGCTGTTTTTT.

This clone appeared a few times. The chain combines TRBV7-8 with TRBJ1-6; TRBD1 might be the D (5 bases). The CDR3 runs to 15 residues. The germline V gene encodes CDR1 SGHVS and CDR2 FQNEAQ. V lost 1 base and J lost 9, with 13 bases in between. The CDR3 DNA sequence: TGTGCCAGCAGCTTAGAATCAGGGTTTGGTTCACCCCTCCACTTT. As protein: CASSLESGFGSPLHF.

This clone has more than one count but fewer than ten. CDR3 in DNA: TGTGCCAGCTTCCGATCGAGGACTGAAGCTTTCTTT. Translation: CASFRSRTEAFF. V and J are TRBV2 and TRBJ1-1, with D uncertain. Trimming shortened V by 8 bases and J by 5 bases, and 12 bases separated the two germline ends. This CDR3 contains 12 residues. Germline loops: CDR1 SNHLY, CDR2 FYNNEI.

The V gene is TRBV13, the J gene TRBJ2-7; D may be TRBD2 (5 bases). V lost 4 bases, J lost 2 bases, and 12 bases lay in between. CDR1 and CDR2 (germline): PRHDT, FYEKMQ (reference sequence). The CDR3 runs to 14 residues. The CDR3 coding sequence is TGTGCCAGCAGCTCCCGGACTCCTACCTACGAGCAGTACTTC. Amino acid sequence: CASSSRTPTYEQYF.

The CDR3 loop is CASGWTSNTGELFF. In nucleotides, the CDR3 is TGTGCCAGCGGATGGACTAGCAACACCGGGGAGCTGTTTTTT. The chain carries TRBV6-6 and TRBJ2-2; the match to TRBD2 covers 8 bases. The CDR3 runs to 14 residues. V lost 8 bases, J lost 2 bases, and 4 bases stayed unmatched. Germline V gives CDR1 MNHNY, CDR2 SVGAGI (reference sequence).

This clone is a singleton in its sample. This CDR3 reads CASSPVPLAKNIQYF. The CDR3 bases are TGTGCCAGCAGCCCCGTTCCCCTAGCCAAAAACATTCAGTACTTC. The V and J genes are TRBV28 and TRBJ2-4; D is ambiguous. V lost 6 bases to trimming and J lost 0 bases, with 12 bases between them. This CDR3 is built from 15 residues. Germline CDR1 is MDHEN and CDR2 is SYDVKM. Variable domain in full (rest from reference TRBV28 and TRBJ2-4): DVKVTQSSRYLVKRTGEKVFLECVQDMDHENMFWYRQDPGLGLRLIYFSYDVKMKEKGDIPEGYSVSREKKERFSLILESASTNQTSMYLCASSPVPLAKNIQYFGAGTRLSVL.

This chain uses TRBV6-5 with TRBJ2-3; TRBD2 aligns across 8 bases. The V gene end was trimmed by 6 bases and the J gene end by 6 bases; junction bases not matched to a gene: 8. The CDR3 is 14 residues long. Germline assignment: CDR1 MNHEY and CDR2 SVGAGI. The CDR3 sequence: CASRSPGGMDTQYF. Written as DNA, the CDR3 is TGTGCCAGCAGATCCCCGGGGGGGATGGATACGCAGTATTTT.

The chain employs TRBV4-1 and TRBJ1-6; 9 bases fit TRBD1. Germline V gene sequence: CDR1 MGHRA, CDR2 YSYEKL. The CDR3 consists of 17 residues. Trimming at V came to 4 bases and at J to 2 bases, leaving 6 bases not matched to a gene. CDR3 sequence (DNA): TGCGCCAGCAGCCCTTCGGGACAGGGCGCCTATAATTCACCCCTCCACTTT. It encodes CASSPSGQGAYNSPLHF.

This clone was seen just once. V gene TRBV4-2 combines with J gene TRBJ2-7; D is possibly TRBD1 (6 bases). Deletions cut 4 bases from V and 3 bases from J, with 19 bases between. This CDR3 comprises 16 residues. Germline lookup yields CDR1 LGHNA and CDR2 YNFKEQ. The CDR3 coding sequence is TGTGCCAGCAGCCCCGTCGGAGCAGGGGTGGGCTACGAGCAGTACTTC. Protein product: CASSPVGAGVGYEQYF.

V and J are TRBV7-2 and TRBJ1-2; 10 nucleotides line up with TRBD1. V was pared by 1 base and J by 6 bases, with 5 bases of the junction left unmatched. The CDR3 consists of 15 residues. The germline V gene has CDR1 SGHTA and CDR2 FQGNSA. This CDR3 is CASSLDRDRGNGYTF. For the CDR3, the DNA is TGTGCCAGCAGCTTAGACCGGGACAGGGGAAATGGCTACACCTTC. The whole variable domain, remainder taken from reference TRBV7-2 and TRBJ1-2, is GAGVSQSPSNKVTEKGKDVELRCDPISGHTALYWYRQSLGQGLEFLIYFQGNSAPDKSGLPSDRFSAERTGGSVSTLTIQRTQQEDSAVYLCASSLDRDRGNGYTFGSGTRLTVV.

V is TRBV18 and J is TRBJ1-6, with D possibly matching TRBD1 (6 bases). The CDR3 is made up of 14 amino acids. The V and J ends lost 6 bases and 7 bases respectively, with 13 bases between them. Per germline, CDR1 KGHSH and CDR2 LQKENI. CDR3: CASSADSRNSPLHF. The CDR3 nucleotides are TGTGCCAGCTCCGCGGACAGTAGAAATTCACCCCTCCACTTT.

V is TRBV27 and J is TRBJ1-1, with a tentative D call TRBD1 (5 bases). Trimming shortened V by 10 bases and J by 4 bases, and 31 bases separated the two germline ends. Germline V CDR1 and CDR2: MNHEY, SMNVEV (reference sequence). CDR3 length: 18 residues. The CDR3: CATHPLTGNYGSRTEAFF. In DNA, the CDR3 is TGTGCCACGCACCCTCTCACAGGAAATTACGGGAGTCGCACTGAAGCTTTCTTT.

V is TRBV7-2 and J is TRBJ2-7, with 8 positions matching TRBD1. Unmatched junction bases numbered 8, after V lost 2 bases and J lost 2 bases. CDR1 and CDR2 from the germline V gene are SGHTA and FQGNSA. The CDR3 is 16 amino acids. This CDR3 reads CASSLSAGQGAYEQYF. DNA of the CDR3: TGTGCCAGCAGCTTATCGGCTGGACAGGGCGCCTACGAGCAGTACTTC.

This rearrangement joins TRBV14 to TRBJ2-3; 9 bases are a match to TRBD1. V was clipped by 6 bases and J by 3 bases; unmatched bases: 7. The length of the CDR3 is 15 residues. Looked up from germline, CDR1 is SGHDN and CDR2 is FVKESK. CDR3 amino acids: CASRLTGGVTDTQYF. The CDR3 DNA reads as TGTGCCAGCAGGCTTACAGGGGGCGTTACAGATACGCAGTATTTT.

V is TRBV6-1 and J is TRBJ2-7, with D possibly TRBD2 on 6 matching bases. Trimming stripped 4 bases from V and 3 bases from J, with 19 bases between. Germline V gives CDR1 MNHNS, CDR2 SASEGT. CDR3 length: 16 amino acids. The CDR3 reads CASSVAVVADLYEQYF. In DNA, the CDR3 is TGTGCCAGCAGTGTGGCTGTGGTAGCGGACCTCTACGAGCAGTACTTC.

The chain couples TRBV7-2 to TRBJ1-2; 7 positions match TRBD1. J lost 4 bases, V lost 4 bases, and 3 bases had no gene match. The CDR3 contains 13 residues. CDR1 is SGHTA, CDR2 FQGNSA, per germline. This CDR3 is CASSSQGRYGYTF. CDR3 bases: TGTGCCAGCAGCTCACAGGGGCGCTATGGCTACACCTTC.